These 7 T cell receptor beta chains share one sample of origin, sequenced in a study of blood T cell repertoires in COVID-19 (dated by TCRdb to the early 2020s). Libraries came from the immunoSEQ multiplex PCR assay. Held by TCRdb, this immuneACCESS table contains in-frame sequences only and omits some clones. Under half of the omission traces to an unresolved V gene where checked; the cause of the rest is unknown. Here the sample has 150,000 or so clones; approximately 83% occur a single time. 12% of the sample rests with the top ten. The source material was peripheral blood. The receptors come from a woman in her sixties with COVID-19, enrolled during active disease.

Worth noting for this clone: One end of the junction is discordant with germline, which a read error may explain. This sequence joins TRBV6-1 and TRBJ2-1; perhaps TRBD1 as D (7 bases). The length of the CDR3 is 15 residues. CDR1 MNHNS and CDR2 SASEGT come from the germline V gene. CDR3 nucleotide sequence: TGTGCCAGCAGTGACGCAGGGGGGTCCTACAATGAACAGTTCTTC. Translation: CASSDAGGSYNEQFF.

This chain uses TRBV21-1 with TRBJ1-2; TRBD1 was called by the table and not checked on the DNA. TRBV21-1 is marked as a pseudogene. CDR3 length: 14 amino acids. The CDR3 loop is CASRARQGTAGYTF. In DNA, the CDR3 is TGTGCCAGCAGGGCTAGACAGGGGACGGCTGGCTACACCTTC.

This clone came up a few times. The sample holds other DNA sequences that translate to the same CDR3. The chain combines TRBV4-1 with TRBJ1-1, with TRBD1 as a possible D gene (5 bases). From germline, CDR1 is MGHRA and CDR2 YSYEKL. This CDR3 is 11 amino acids long. V was clipped by 1 base and J by 10 bases, with 7 bases between them. Here the CDR3 reads CASSQGQGAFF. CDR3 bases: TGCGCCAGCAGCCAAGGGCAGGGAGCTTTCTTT.

The V and J genes are TRBV5-1 and TRBJ1-4; the D is unclear. The V gene lost 4 bases and the J gene lost 4 bases, with 17 bases spanning the gap. Germline CDR1 and CDR2: SGHRS and YFSETQ. This CDR3 region has 16 residues. The CDR3 DNA reads as TGCGCCAGCAGCCGGACTGCAGTGAACGGTAATGAAAAACTGTTTTTT. This encodes CASSRTAVNGNEKLFF.

The chain uses TRBV6-1 and TRBJ2-5; TRBD2 agrees at 9 bases. CDR1 and CDR2 (germline): MNHNS, SASEGT. The CDR3 has 14 residues. J gave up 5 bases and V 4 bases, and 5 bases lay outside the gene matches. In DNA, the CDR3 is TGTGCCAGCAGTGGCGGGGGGGGGAGGGAGACCCAGTACTTC. Its protein product is CASSGGGGRETQYF.

DNA of the CDR3: TGTGCCAGCAGCCCGGAAAGGGGGACAGATACGCAGTATTTT. It yields the protein CASSPERGTDTQYF. The chain joins TRBV5-4 to TRBJ2-3; D is perhaps TRBD1 (6 bases). Germline CDR1 is SGHNT and CDR2 is YYREEE (reference sequence). V was trimmed by 4 bases and J by 3 bases, leaving 12 bases between them. The CDR3 runs 14 residues. The full variable domain, completed using reference TRBV5-4 and TRBJ2-3, is ETGVTQSPTHLIKTRGQQVTLRCSSQSGHNTVSWYQQALGQGPQFIFQYYREEENGRGNFPPRFSGLQFPNYSSELNVNALELDDSALYLCASSPERGTDTQYFGPGTRLTVL.

The chain has TRBV19 and TRBJ1-2; tentative D call: TRBD1 (6 bases). Germline CDR1 reads LNHDA; CDR2 reads SQIVND (reference sequence). With 1 base removed from V and 3 bases from J, the gap between germline ends came to 12 bases. The CDR3 runs 15 residues. The CDR3 coding sequence is TGTGCCAGTAGTATAGGGGGGGGCAGCTACTATGGCTACACCTTC. This translates into CASSIGGGSYYGYTF.